Below are 31 T cell receptor beta chains sequenced from a single sample in a study of shared clonotypes between healthy human individuals. Produced via immunoSEQ multiplex PCR; TCRdb's table is partial and in-frame only. Of some 2.1 million clones listed, roughly 94% are singletons. Sequenced sample: naive CD4+ T cells sorted from blood. Subset specified: CD45RA+ positively selected. The receptor source for this set is a man between 18 and 29 years old in good health.

This clone was observed once. This chain connects TRBV2 to TRBJ2-5; maybe TRBD2 (6 bases). Per germline, CDR1 SNHLY and CDR2 FYNNEI. The V end was cut by 10 bases, the J end by 5 bases, with 14 bases between. This CDR3 has 12 residues. The CDR3 DNA is TGTGCCACTCGCGGGGTCCGGGAGACCCAGTACTTC. Translated: CATRGVRETQYF.

V usage is TRBV10-3 and J usage is TRBJ2-7; D gene unclear. The CDR3 loop spans 11 amino acids. The V end was cut by 5 bases, the J end by 6 bases, with 8 bases between. Per germline, CDR1 ENHRY and CDR2 SYGVKD. CDR3 residues: CAISMTSEQYF. The CDR3 DNA sequence: TGTGCCATCAGTATGACCTCCGAGCAGTACTTC.

This clone has a single count. In the same sample, other DNA sequences code for this CDR3. The chain uses TRBV5-4 and TRBJ2-1; maybe TRBD2 (5 bases). Germline assignment: CDR1 SGHNT and CDR2 YYREEE (reference sequence). Deletions cut 2 bases from V and 0 bases from J, with 9 bases between. CDR3 length: 15 amino acids. The CDR3 DNA is TGTGCCAGCAGCTTAGCGGCTGGCTCCTACAATGAGCAGTTCTTC. It translates to CASSLAAGSYNEQFF.

The chain links TRBV5-1 to TRBJ1-3; no firm D call. CDR3 size: 15 residues. Germline assignment: CDR1 SGHRS and CDR2 YFSETQ. V was pared by 0 bases and J by 7 bases, with 14 bases between. This chain's CDR3 is CASSLDRTRSNTIYF. The CDR3 bases are TGCGCCAGCAGCTTGGACCGGACCCGGTCGAACACCATATATTTT. Full variable domain (outside the CDR3, taken from reference TRBV5-1 and TRBJ1-3): KAGVTQTPRYLIKTRGQQVTLSCSPISGHRSVSWYQQTPGQGLQFLFEYFSETQRNKGNFPGRFSGRQFSNSRSEMNVSTLELGDSALYLCASSLDRTRSNTIYFGEGSWLTVV.

The chain uses TRBV6-5 and TRBJ1-2, with D unclear. The CDR3 is 14 residues long. Trimming took 0 bases from V and 2 from J, leaving 7 bases between them. Germline lookup yields CDR1 MNHEY and CDR2 SVGAGI. The CDR3 sequence is CASSYSGLNYGYTF. The CDR3 nucleotides are TGTGCCAGCAGTTACTCGGGTCTAAACTATGGCTACACCTTC.

The chain couples TRBV6-1 to TRBJ1-6; D gene ambiguous. Trimming cost V 0 bases and J 4 bases, with 7 bases left between them. Germline-derived CDR1 and CDR2 are MNHNS and SASEGT. This CDR3 is built from 15 residues. The DNA for the CDR3 is TGTGCCAGCAGTGAAGCGGAACGGTATAATTCACCCCTCCACTTT. Translation: CASSEAERYNSPLHF.

V is TRBV7-2 and J is TRBJ2-3, with 7 bases fitting TRBD2. Germline assignment: CDR1 SGHTA and CDR2 FQGNSA. The CDR3 is 14 residues long. With 5 bases clipped from V and 2 bases from J, the junction kept 4 bases outside the gene matches. CDR3 residues: CASSKGLPTDTQYF. DNA for the CDR3: TGTGCCAGCAGCAAGGGACTACCCACAGATACGCAGTATTTT.

The chain couples TRBV2 to TRBJ2-3, with TRBD2 identical over 7 bases. This CDR3 contains 15 residues. With 4 bases clipped from V and 2 bases from J, the junction kept 6 bases outside the gene matches. The germline V gene has CDR1 SNHLY and CDR2 FYNNEI. CDR3 amino acids: CASSVERGPTDTQYF. CDR3 nucleotide sequence: TGTGCCAGCAGTGTCGAGCGGGGCCCCACAGATACGCAGTATTTT.

Regarding this clone: Distinct nucleotide sequences in the sample also encode this CDR3. This chain joins TRBV10-3 and TRBJ1-3, with D unresolved. CDR1 and CDR2 (germline): ENHRY, SYGVKD. CDR3 length: 11 residues. The ends were cut back, 6 bases at V and 3 bases at J, with 3 bases in the middle. The CDR3 here is CAISGGNTIYF. CDR3 nucleotides: TGTGCCATCAGCGGTGGAAACACCATATATTTT.

The chain couples TRBV10-1 to TRBJ1-1; no reliable D call. Trimming stripped 2 bases from V and 6 bases from J, with 7 bases between. The CDR3 runs 12 residues. Germline CDR1 is WNHNN and CDR2 is SYGVQD (reference sequence). Here the CDR3 DNA reads TGCGCCAGCAGTGAGAGATCGGCTGAAGCTTTCTTT. Translation gives CASSERSAEAFF.

The genes are TRBV5-1 and TRBJ2-2; 8 positions match TRBD2. The V gene end was trimmed by 3 bases and the J gene end by 5 bases; junction bases not matched to a gene: 9. The CDR3 sequence is 16 residues long. Looked up from germline, CDR1 is SGHRS and CDR2 is YFSETQ. This CDR3 reads CASSSPGLGGTGELFF. As DNA, the CDR3 is TGCGCCAGCAGCTCTCCGGGACTAGGAGGTACCGGGGAGCTGTTTTTT.

The rearrangement uses TRBV6-1 and TRBJ2-4, with 7 positions matching TRBD1. V lost 7 bases to trimming and J lost 7 bases; unmatched junction nucleotides: 13. Germline CDR1 MNHNS, CDR2 SASEGT. CDR3 length: 15 residues. DNA of the CDR3: TGTGCCAGCAATCAAGAACCGGGACAGAGTAACATTCAGTACTTC. Encoded protein: CASNQEPGQSNIQYF.

The V and J genes are TRBV2 and TRBJ1-1; D ambiguous. The CDR3 runs to 14 residues. In germline, CDR1 is SNHLY, CDR2 FYNNEI. Trimming shortened V by 4 bases and J by 1 base, and 10 bases separated the two germline ends. CDR3 protein: CASSVAFPNTEAFF. The CDR3 nucleotides read TGTGCCAGCAGTGTTGCTTTTCCGAACACTGAAGCTTTCTTT.

This rearrangement joins TRBV6-1 to TRBJ2-2; D remains unclear. The CDR3 sequence is 17 residues long. V lost 4 bases, J lost 4 bases, and 19 bases lay in between. Germline loops: CDR1 MNHNS, CDR2 SASEGT. This chain's CDR3 is CASSVSLRPGSTGELFF. CDR3 DNA sequence: TGTGCCAGCAGTGTCTCCTTACGTCCAGGCAGCACCGGGGAGCTGTTTTTT.

The genes are TRBV29-1 and TRBJ2-7, with D hard to call. This CDR3 comprises 14 residues. CDR1 is SQVTM, CDR2 ANQGSEA, per germline. V was pared by 6 bases and J by 5 bases, with 20 bases between. The CDR3 region is CSVLDWDTSDEQYF. The CDR3 nucleotides are TGCAGCGTCTTGGATTGGGATACCTCGGACGAGCAGTACTTC.

Comments on this clone: This sequence may be a read error, since a much larger clone differs from it by one base. CDR3 nucleotide sequence: TGTGCCTGGAGTTTTGTGGGGACAGGCTACGCCTTC. It codes for CAWSFVGTGYAF. The rearrangement joins TRBV30 to TRBJ1-2; 8 nucleotides align to TRBD1. The CDR3 runs 12 residues. From germline, CDR1 is GTSNPN and CDR2 SVGIG (reference sequence).

The chain has TRBV21-1 and TRBJ1-6; the table's D call, TRBD1, was not checked against the DNA. TRBV21-1 is noted as a pseudogene. This CDR3 is 14 amino acids long. The CDR3 sequence: CASPAGQGNSPLHF. The CDR3 region has the DNA TGTGCCAGCCCGGCAGGGCAGGGTAATTCACCCCTCCACTTT.

The chain combines TRBV7-9 with TRBJ2-1; no clear D gene. This CDR3 is built from 19 residues. Trimming left V 4 bases short and J 1 base short, with 23 bases between. The germline gives CDR1 SEHNR, CDR2 FQNEAQ (reference sequence). CDR3 in amino acids: CASSSTSPKAARSYNEQFF. CDR3 bases: TGTGCCAGCAGCTCCACCTCCCCGAAGGCAGCCCGTTCCTACAATGAGCAGTTCTTC.

The V and J genes are TRBV6-6 and TRBJ1-2; D remains unclear. The CDR3 totals 15 residues. The V end was cut by 5 bases, the J end by 1 base, with 14 bases between. Per germline, CDR1 MNHNY and CDR2 SVGAGI (reference sequence). This chain's CDR3 is CASSHTGEVNYGYTF. The CDR3, as DNA: TGTGCCAGCAGTCATACCGGTGAGGTTAACTATGGCTACACCTTC.

The J gene is TRBJ2-1, the V gene TRBV4-1; 7 bases are a match to TRBD1. The V gene end was trimmed by 0 bases and the J gene end by 5 bases; junction bases not matched to a gene: 7. In germline, CDR1 is MGHRA, CDR2 YSYEKL. The length of the CDR3 is 16 residues. In DNA, the CDR3 is TGCGCCAGCAGCCAAGATAGTACAGGGGCTAACAATGAGCAGTTCTTC. Translation: CASSQDSTGANNEQFF.

This rearrangement joins TRBV6-6 to TRBJ1-2; D not certain. Germline V gene sequence: CDR1 MNHNY, CDR2 SVGAGI (reference sequence). Trimming shortened V by 0 bases and J by 4 bases, and 12 bases separated the two germline ends. This CDR3 has 15 amino acids. The CDR3 sequence: CASSYSSQDSYGYTF. In DNA form, the CDR3 reads TGTGCCAGCAGTTACTCGTCCCAGGATAGCTATGGCTACACCTTC.

The CDR3 reads CATSRETGGGYTF. For the CDR3, the DNA is TGTGCCACCAGCAGGGAGACAGGGGGCGGCTACACCTTC. The chain links TRBV15 to TRBJ1-2, with 10 bases matching TRBD1. The CDR3 is 13 amino acids. J lost 8 bases, V lost 3 bases, and 3 bases had no gene match. CDR1 LNHNV and CDR2 YYDKDF come from the germline V gene (reference sequence). The whole variable domain, remainder taken from reference TRBV15 and TRBJ1-2, is DAMVIQNPRYQVTQFGKPVTLSCSQTLNHNVMYWYQQKSSQAPKLLFHYYDKDFNNEADTPDNFQSRRPNTSFCFLDIRSPGLGDTAMYLCATSRETGGGYTFGSGTRLTVV.

This clone was detected only once. The chain uses TRBV9 and TRBJ2-3; D ambiguous. The germline V gene has CDR1 SGDLS and CDR2 YYNGEE. There are 14 residues in the CDR3. V shed 3 bases and J shed 0 bases, with 8 bases lying between them. In DNA, the CDR3 is TGTGCCAGCAGCGCCAGGACGAGCACAGATACGCAGTATTTT. It yields the protein CASSARTSTDTQYF.

The CDR3 DNA reads TGTGCCAGCAGTCCCCATAACAGACAGGGGAGACCTGGAAACACCATATATTTT. It translates to CASSPHNRQGRPGNTIYF. The V gene is TRBV27, the J gene TRBJ1-3; 8 nucleotides match TRBD1. Germline V lookup: CDR1 MNHEY, CDR2 SMNVEV (reference sequence). The CDR3 sequence is 18 residues long. With V trimmed by 5 bases and J by 2 bases, 14 bases remained unmatched.

This rearrangement joins TRBV7-8 to TRBJ2-3, with D uncertain. Germline V gives CDR1 SGHVS, CDR2 FQNEAQ. This CDR3 has 16 residues. V lost 1 base to trimming and J lost 1 base, with 12 bases between them. The CDR3 sequence: CASSLVPSGGTDTQYF. The CDR3 DNA reads as TGTGCCAGCAGCTTAGTTCCTAGTGGAGGCACAGATACGCAGTATTTT.

This clone was detected once. The V call is TRBV4-3, the J call TRBJ2-3; TRBD2 matches at 8 bases. V lost 0 bases to trimming and J lost 3 bases; unmatched junction nucleotides: 11. CDR1 is LGHNA and CDR2 is YSLEER in the germline V gene. The CDR3 runs to 18 residues. Here the CDR3 DNA reads TGCGCCAGCAGCCAAGATCTAGCGGGCGATCTAGAGACAGATACGCAGTATTTT. This sequence encodes CASSQDLAGDLETDTQYF.

Here the CDR3 reads CASSPPGSRQSYEQYF. In nucleotides, the CDR3 is TGTGCCAGCAGCCCTCCCGGAAGTCGTCAAAGCTACGAGCAGTACTTC. The chain has TRBV6-6 and TRBJ2-7, with D unresolved. Germline V lookup: CDR1 MNHNY, CDR2 SVGAGI (reference sequence). Trimming took 6 bases from V and 3 from J, leaving 21 bases between them. CDR3 length: 16 amino acids.

This clone is a singleton in its sample. The chain combines TRBV4-1 with TRBJ2-2; D is ambiguous. Trimming left V 1 base short and J 4 bases short, with 7 bases between. The CDR3 runs to 14 residues. Germline lookup yields CDR1 MGHRA and CDR2 YSYEKL. The CDR3 here is CASSQVIVTGELFF. The CDR3 DNA reads TGCGCCAGCAGCCAAGTTATAGTCACCGGGGAGCTGTTTTTT.

V usage is TRBV7-2 and J usage is TRBJ1-2, with D unresolved. This CDR3 region has 11 residues. Trimming stripped 2 bases from V and 8 bases from J, with 6 bases between. Germline loops: CDR1 SGHTA, CDR2 FQGNSA. CDR3 coding DNA: TGTGCCAGCAGCTTATTTCCGGGCTACACCTTC. Translated: CASSLFPGYTF.

V usage is TRBV7-9 and J usage is TRBJ2-3, with 8 positions matching TRBD1. The trim removed 2 bases at V and 9 bases at J, leaving 10 bases unmatched. Germline V CDR1 and CDR2: SEHNR, FQNEAQ (reference sequence). The CDR3 has 15 residues. DNA for the CDR3: TGTGCCAGCAGCTTACAGGGGGCGCGAAGGAAGACGCAGTATTTT. It translates to CASSLQGARRKTQYF. Together with reference TRBV7-9 and TRBJ2-3, the CDR3 gives the full variable domain: DTGVSQNPRHKITKRGQNVTFRCDPISEHNRLYWYRQTLGQGPEFLTYFQNEAQLEKSRLLSDRFSAERPKGSFSTLEIQRTEQGDSAMYLCASSLQGARRKTQYFGPGTRLTVL.

This clone occurred once. The chain has TRBV19 and TRBJ2-2; 14 bases are a match to TRBD2. This CDR3 contains 17 residues. The V segment lost 6 bases and the J segment 6 bases; nucleotides outside the gene matches: 9. From germline, CDR1 is LNHDA and CDR2 SQIVND (reference sequence). The CDR3 DNA reads TGTGCCAGTAGAAAGGGGGGACTAGCGGGAGCGGCCGGGGAGCTGTTTTTT. It specifies CASRKGGLAGAAGELFF.